Shown below are 19 T cell receptor beta chains from a single sample sequenced in a study of blood T cell repertoires in COVID-19. The repertoire was sequenced with immunoSEQ multiplex PCR; TCRdb's copy has only in-frame clones and lacks some. The sample records a few hundred thousand clones, 86% being singletons. Source material: PBMCs or T cells enriched from blood (not recorded which). These receptor sequences come from a young man who had recovered from COVID-19.

The rearrangement joins TRBV24-1 to TRBJ1-4, with a weak D call TRBD1 (5 bases). The V gene lost 3 bases and the J gene lost 8 bases, with 12 bases spanning the gap. This CDR3 spans 14 amino acids. Per germline, CDR1 KGHDR and CDR2 SFDVKD. Written as DNA, the CDR3 is TGTGCCACCAGTGATACACGGTCAGGGGAAAAACTGTTTTTT. Amino acids: CATSDTRSGEKLFF.

The V gene is TRBV2, the J gene TRBJ1-2; 7 bases line up with TRBD1. Germline V gene data show CDR1 as SNHLY and CDR2 as FYNNEI. The V gene end was trimmed by 7 bases and the J gene end by 6 bases; junction bases not matched to a gene: 5. The CDR3 runs 12 residues. CDR3 residues: CASTLQGNGYTF. The CDR3 DNA sequence: TGTGCCAGCACCCTACAGGGGAATGGCTACACCTTC.

V is TRBV19 and J is TRBJ2-1, with 13 bases identical to TRBD2. This CDR3 spans 15 amino acids. The ends lost 3 bases at V and 8 bases at J; junction bases unmatched: 4. Germline V gene data show CDR1 as LNHDA and CDR2 as SQIVND (reference sequence). CDR3 sequence reads: CASSITLAGGHEQFF. The DNA for the CDR3 is TGTGCCAGTAGTATCACACTAGCGGGAGGGCATGAGCAGTTCTTC.

As to this clone: Other DNA sequences from this sample encode an identical CDR3 as well. This sequence joins TRBV19 and TRBJ2-1, with no clear D. The CDR3 consists of 14 residues. V was pared by 1 base and J by 4 bases, with 8 bases between. Germline V CDR1 and CDR2: LNHDA, SQIVND (reference sequence). The CDR3 here is CASSIGVTYNEQFF. The CDR3 coding sequence is TGTGCCAGTAGTATAGGAGTGACTTACAATGAGCAGTTCTTC.

J is TRBJ2-5 and V is TRBV7-8; 7 nucleotides agree with TRBD2. The CDR3 is 15 amino acids. CDR1 and CDR2 from the germline V gene are SGHVS and FQNEAQ. Trimming at V came to 1 base and at J to 2 bases, leaving 4 bases not matched to a gene. The DNA of the CDR3 is TGTGCCAGCAGCTTAGGAGCGGGGCCACAAGAGACCCAGTACTTC. The encoded protein is CASSLGAGPQETQYF. The full variable domain, in which reference TRBV7-8 and TRBJ2-5 provide the parts outside the CDR3, is GAGVSQSPRYKVAKRGQDVALRCDPISGHVSLFWYQQALGQGPEFLTYFQNEAQLDKSGLPSDRFFAERPEGSVSTLKIQRTQQEDSAVYLCASSLGAGPQETQYFGPGTRLLVL.

CDR3 loop: CASSRGAGVDEQFF. CDR3 nucleotide sequence: TGTGCCAGCAGCCGCGGGGCAGGAGTAGATGAGCAGTTCTTC. The V gene is TRBV7-9, the J gene TRBJ2-1; D is perhaps TRBD2 (6 bases). The CDR3 loop spans 14 amino acids. Trimming left V 5 bases short and J 8 bases short, with 16 bases between. Germline V gene data show CDR1 as SEHNR and CDR2 as FQNEAQ (reference sequence).

The V and J genes are TRBV28 and TRBJ1-4, with D possibly being TRBD1 (6 bases). CDR3 size: 19 residues. The germline CDR1 and CDR2 sequences are MDHEN and SYDVKM. V was pared by 4 bases and J by 4 bases, with 25 bases between. The DNA for the CDR3 is TGTGCCAGCAGTTCTCTGATTACAGGGTGGAGGTCAGTTAATGAAAAACTGTTTTTT. Its translation is CASSSLITGWRSVNEKLFF.

The V and J genes are TRBV4-1 and TRBJ2-3; possible D gene TRBD1, 5 bases. The germline V gene encodes CDR1 MGHRA and CDR2 YSYEKL. Deletions cut 4 bases from V and 2 bases from J, with 16 bases between. CDR3 length: 16 residues. The CDR3 DNA reads TGCGCCAGCAGCCTAGGACACTCAGCTTCCACAGATACGCAGTATTTT. Its translation is CASSLGHSASTDTQYF.

The rearrangement links TRBV11-3 to TRBJ2-5, with D perhaps TRBD2 (5 bases). V gave up 4 bases and J gave up 2 bases, with 14 bases separating them. Germline CDR1 and CDR2: SGHNT and YENEEA. CDR3 length: 15 amino acids. The CDR3 nucleotides read TGTGCCAGCAGCTCGGGCTTTCCGGGGCAAGAGACCCAGTACTTC. As protein: CASSSGFPGQETQYF.

The V and J genes are TRBV24-1 and TRBJ2-1; D is perhaps TRBD2 (6 bases). Looked up from germline, CDR1 is KGHDR and CDR2 is SFDVKD. The CDR3 is 15 amino acids. With 4 bases removed from V and 7 bases from J, the gap between germline ends came to 16 bases. The CDR3 coding sequence is TGTGCCACCAGTGACCCGACTAGAGTGGGAAATGAGCAGTTCTTC. This encodes CATSDPTRVGNEQFF.

This chain connects TRBV10-3 to TRBJ1-5; 9 bases match TRBD1. This CDR3 has 15 residues. Germline loops: CDR1 ENHRY, CDR2 SYGVKD. J gave up 4 bases and V 4 bases, and 5 bases lay outside the gene matches. The CDR3 nucleotides read TGTGCCATCAGTGGCCGACAGGGGGGGAATCAGCCCCAGCATTTT. This encodes CAISGRQGGNQPQHF.

This clone showed up just once. V usage is TRBV9 and J usage is TRBJ2-3, with D possibly matching TRBD2 (5 bases). Germline V gene sequence: CDR1 SGDLS, CDR2 YYNGEE. CDR3 length: 15 amino acids. V was clipped by 0 bases and J by 0 bases, with 8 bases between them. This CDR3 is CASSVAGKSTDTQYF. CDR3 nucleotides: TGTGCCAGCAGCGTAGCGGGGAAGAGCACAGATACGCAGTATTTT.

The gene calls are TRBV25-1 and TRBJ2-2; 8 nucleotides match TRBD1. The germline gives CDR1 MGHDK, CDR2 SYGVNS. This CDR3 is 14 amino acids long. V dropped 6 bases and J dropped 4; count of bases not matched to a gene: 4. CDR3 sequence reads: CASSPQGATGELFF. The DNA of the CDR3 is TGTGCCAGCAGCCCCCAGGGGGCCACCGGGGAGCTGTTTTTT.

The V and J genes are TRBV11-3 and TRBJ1-1, with unresolved D. CDR1 and CDR2 from the germline V gene are SGHNT and YENEEA. This CDR3 is 13 amino acids long. The V end lost 5 bases, the J end lost 0 bases, and 7 bases lay between the germline ends. The DNA of the CDR3 is TGTGCCAGCAGCCGAGGGATGAACACTGAAGCTTTCTTT. Amino acids: CASSRGMNTEAFF.

The J gene is TRBJ2-3, the V gene TRBV15; TRBD2 aligns across 8 bases. The germline V gene encodes CDR1 LNHNV and CDR2 YYDKDF (reference sequence). The CDR3 spans 15 residues. V shed 1 base and J 5 bases; nucleotides not matched to a gene: 5. The CDR3 DNA reads TGTGCCACCAGCAGAGCGGGACTAGGTTTAGATACGCAGTATTTT. Protein sequence: CATSRAGLGLDTQYF.

This chain uses TRBV19 with TRBJ2-2; D unclear. This CDR3 spans 19 amino acids. The germline V gene encodes CDR1 LNHDA and CDR2 SQIVND (reference sequence). Trimming took off 5 bases at V and 4 bases at J, with 26 bases between the two ends. CDR3 in DNA: TGTGCCAGTAGTTTTACCGCTGTGGGTTTCGGGTCGGGCACCGGGGAGCTGTTTTTT. It encodes CASSFTAVGFGSGTGELFF.

This clone was recorded only once. The rearrangement joins TRBV7-9 to TRBJ2-3; D remains ambiguous. The germline V gene encodes CDR1 SEHNR and CDR2 FQNEAQ (reference sequence). This CDR3 spans 12 amino acids. The V end was cut by 6 bases, the J end by 0 bases, with 4 bases between. This CDR3 reads CASRRSTDTQYF. The CDR3 DNA reads TGTGCCAGCAGACGGAGCACAGATACGCAGTATTTT.

This clone was recorded a few times. The chain couples TRBV9 to TRBJ1-1, with 8 bases identical to TRBD1. Germline V gives CDR1 SGDLS, CDR2 YYNGEE. The CDR3 is made up of 15 amino acids. The V and J ends lost 4 bases and 4 bases, in that order; junction bases with no gene match: 9. The CDR3 protein is CASSPRQGSGTEAFF. The CDR3 DNA reads TGTGCCAGCAGCCCCCGACAGGGGTCCGGCACTGAAGCTTTCTTT.

The chain is built from TRBV10-3 and TRBJ1-5; 8 bases match TRBD1. The J segment lost 2 bases and the V segment lost 10 bases, leaving 7 bases of the junction unmatched. The CDR3 is 14 residues long. Germline CDR1 reads ENHRY; CDR2 reads SYGVKD. DNA of the CDR3: TGTGCCAGTAGAGCAGGGGGCGGCAATCAGCCCCAGCATTTT. This gives the protein CASRAGGGNQPQHF.